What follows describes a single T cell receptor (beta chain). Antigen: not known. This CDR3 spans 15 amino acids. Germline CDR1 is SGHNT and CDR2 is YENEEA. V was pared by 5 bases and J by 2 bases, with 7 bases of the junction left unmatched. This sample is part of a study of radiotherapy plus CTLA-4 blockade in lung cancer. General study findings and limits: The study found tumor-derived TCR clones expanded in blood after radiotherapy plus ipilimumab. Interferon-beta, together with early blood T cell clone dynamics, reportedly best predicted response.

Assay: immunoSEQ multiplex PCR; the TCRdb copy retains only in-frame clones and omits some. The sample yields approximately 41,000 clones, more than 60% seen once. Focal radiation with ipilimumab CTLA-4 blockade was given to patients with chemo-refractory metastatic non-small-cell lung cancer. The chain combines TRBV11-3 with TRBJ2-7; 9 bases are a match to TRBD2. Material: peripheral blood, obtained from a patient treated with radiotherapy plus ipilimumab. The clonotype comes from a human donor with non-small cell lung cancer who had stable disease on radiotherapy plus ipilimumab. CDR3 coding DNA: TGTGCCAGCAGCGGCCGGCGGGGGGGAACCTACGAGCAGTACTTC. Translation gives CASSGRRGGTYEQYF.